Detailed here is one T cell receptor (beta chain). In TCRdb, the 5' RACE reads were re-called with MiXCR into one record per CDR3 protein. The sample yields 55,000 to 70,000 distinct CDR3 sequences, 25% to 30% seen once. Germline V gene data show CDR1 as DFQATT and CDR2 as SNEGSKA (reference sequence). The CDR3 has 15 residues. The junction had 16 bases not matched to a gene; V was cut back by 6 bases and J by 7 bases. This receptor was taken from a female donor with breast cancer. The V and J genes are TRBV20-1 and TRBJ2-3; TRBD2 matches 7 bases. Sequencing was performed on tumor-infiltrating memory CD4+ T cells sorted from the breast tumor. The subset was: memory CD4+ T cells, CD4+CD45RO+CD25-. The CDR3 DNA reads TGCAGTGCCCCACCTGGGGGAGGGCTACCAAATACGCAGTATTTT. Translating it yields CSAPPGGGLPNTQYF.